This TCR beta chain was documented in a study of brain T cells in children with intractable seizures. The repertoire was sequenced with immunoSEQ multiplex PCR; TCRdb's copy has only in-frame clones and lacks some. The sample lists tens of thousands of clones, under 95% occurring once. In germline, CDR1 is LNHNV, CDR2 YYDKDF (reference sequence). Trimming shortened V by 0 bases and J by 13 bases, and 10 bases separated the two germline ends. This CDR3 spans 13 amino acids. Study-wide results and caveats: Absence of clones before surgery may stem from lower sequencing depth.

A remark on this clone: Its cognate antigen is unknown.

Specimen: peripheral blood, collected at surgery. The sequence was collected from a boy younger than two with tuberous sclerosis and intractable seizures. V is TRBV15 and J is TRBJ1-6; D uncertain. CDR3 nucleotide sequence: TGTGCCACCAGCAGAGAGTTCGGGTCTCCCCTCCACTTT. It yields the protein CATSREFGSPLHF. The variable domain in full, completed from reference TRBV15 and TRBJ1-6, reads DAMVIQNPRYQVTQFGKPVTLSCSQTLNHNVMYWYQQKSSQAPKLLFHYYDKDFNNEADTPDNFQSRRPNTSFCFLDIRSPGLGDTAMYLCATSREFGSPLHFGNGTRLTVT.